The rows below give T cell receptor beta chains drawn from one sample of a study of cytomegalovirus exposure and HLA in healthy donors. Libraries were prepared by immunoSEQ multiplex PCR; TCRdb keeps only in-frame clonotypes and omits some of them. The repertoire holds roughly 110,000 clones, roughly 80% seen once, with approximately 23% in the top ten. Sequencing was performed on PBMCs. The receptors shown here come from a man in his thirties or forties in good health and CMV-seropositive. Each CDR3 is given with its conserved first and last residue. A D gene is named only where the DNA matches it firmly. Clone size appears in some rows only: once, few, many, or a class for an expanded clone.

V gene: TRBV27
J gene: TRBJ1-5
clone size: NA
D gene: NA
CDR3 DNA: TGTGCCAGCAATATCAGGGGAGGCAATCAGCCCCAGCATTTT
CDR3 protein: CASNIRGGNQPQHF

V gene: TRBV30
J gene: TRBJ2-4
clone size: NA
D gene: NA
CDR3 DNA: TGTGCCTGGTCAGTTGGAGGGGCGGACATTCAGTACTTC
CDR3 protein: CAWSVGGADIQYF

V gene: TRBV1
J gene: TRBJ2-7
clone size: NA
D gene: NA
CDR3 DNA: TGCACCAGCAGTCACAAGCGGGCTAGCGGGGAAGGCGAGCAGTACTTC
CDR3 protein: CTSSHKRASGEGEQYF

V gene: TRBV10-1
J gene: TRBJ2-7
clone size: NA
D gene: NA
CDR3 DNA: TGCGCCAGCAGTGAGCCTCACAGGGACGAGCAGTACTTC
CDR3 protein: CASSEPHRDEQYF

V gene: TRBV7-2
J gene: TRBJ2-3
clone size: NA
D gene: TRBD2
CDR3 DNA: TGTGCCAGCAGCCGGGAGGGACTAGGATGGGCAGATACGCAGTATTTT
CDR3 protein: CASSREGLGWADTQYF

V gene: TRBV11-1
J gene: TRBJ1-1
clone size: NA
D gene: NA
CDR3 DNA: TGTGCCAGCAGCTTAGAGTGGTGGGACAACAGTGAAGCTTTCTTT
CDR3 protein: CASSLEWWDNSEAFF

V gene: TRBV9
J gene: TRBJ2-3
clone size: once
D gene: TRBD2
CDR3 DNA: TGTGCCAGCAGCGGGGGGGTAGCGGGGGCCCTCACAGATACGCAGTATTTT
CDR3 protein: CASSGGVAGALTDTQYF

V gene: TRBV7-2
J gene: TRBJ1-2
clone size: NA
D gene: NA
CDR3 DNA: TGTGCCAGCAGCCGACCGGGACAACAAGGCTACACCTTC
CDR3 protein: CASSRPGQQGYTF

V gene: TRBV7-6
J gene: TRBJ1-5
clone size: few
D gene: NA
CDR3 DNA: TGTGCCAGCAGCTTAGGGATACAGGGCAATCAGCCCCAGCATTTT
CDR3 protein: CASSLGIQGNQPQHF

V gene: TRBV5-1
J gene: TRBJ2-3
clone size: NA
D gene: TRBD1
CDR3 DNA: TGCGCCAGCAGCTTGAGGGGACAGGGGAGGTTCGGTCTGAGCACAGATACGCAGTATTTT
CDR3 protein: CASSLRGQGRFGLSTDTQYF

V gene: TRBV9
J gene: TRBJ2-7
clone size: NA
D gene: NA
CDR3 DNA: TGTGCCAGCAGCGTAGATGGGGGCAGCTACGAGCAGTACTTC
CDR3 protein: CASSVDGGSYEQYF

V gene: TRBV28
J gene: TRBJ2-7
clone size: few
D gene: NA
CDR3 DNA: TGTGCCAGCAGGGACAATTACGAGCAGTACTTC
CDR3 protein: CASRDNYEQYF

V gene: TRBV29-1
J gene: TRBJ1-1
clone size: NA
D gene: NA
CDR3 DNA: TGCAGCGTTTTTATGCAGTGGAACACTGAAGCTTTCTTT
CDR3 protein: CSVFMQWNTEAFF

V gene: TRBV6-4
J gene: TRBJ1-2
clone size: NA
D gene: NA
CDR3 DNA: TGTGCCAGCAGGAGGATCGGGGGGCCCCAGGAAGGCTACACCTTC
CDR3 protein: CASRRIGGPQEGYTF

V gene: TRBV9
J gene: TRBJ1-2
clone size: NA
D gene: NA
CDR3 DNA: TGTGCCAGCAGCGTAGGTAACCAGAGGGGGGGCTACACCTTC
CDR3 protein: CASSVGNQRGGYTF

V gene: TRBV5-6
J gene: TRBJ2-2
clone size: NA
D gene: NA
CDR3 DNA: TGTGCCAGCAGCCGAACGACGAGAGGTACCGGGGAGCTGTTTTTT
CDR3 protein: CASSRTTRGTGELFF

V gene: TRBV5-1
J gene: TRBJ1-1
clone size: NA
D gene: NA
CDR3 DNA: TGCGCCAGCAGCTTCGGCTCACCCGGAGACACTGAAGCTTTCTTT
CDR3 protein: CASSFGSPGDTEAFF

V gene: TRBV19
J gene: TRBJ1-5
clone size: NA
D gene: TRBD1
CDR3 DNA: TGTGCCAGTAGTATGACAGGGGGCGGCAATCAGCCCCAGCATTTT
CDR3 protein: CASSMTGGGNQPQHF

V gene: TRBV27
J gene: TRBJ1-5
clone size: NA
D gene: NA
CDR3 DNA: TGTGCCAGCACCCCTCAGGTTGGACAGCCCCAGCATTTT
CDR3 protein: CASTPQVGQPQHF

V gene: TRBV30
J gene: TRBJ2-3
clone size: NA
D gene: TRBD1
CDR3 DNA: TGTGCCTGGAGCTCCCTGGACAGGGGATCGCAGTATTTT
CDR3 protein: CAWSSLDRGSQYF

V gene: TRBV29-1
J gene: TRBJ2-7
clone size: once
D gene: NA
CDR3 DNA: TGCAGCGTTGAAGATCAGGGTCGGGGGGAGCAGTACTTC
CDR3 protein: CSVEDQGRGEQYF

V gene: TRBV10-3
J gene: TRBJ2-1
clone size: NA
D gene: TRBD2
CDR3 DNA: TGTGCCATCAGTGAGTCGGTAGCGGGGGTGCGGGAGCAGTTCTTC
CDR3 protein: CAISESVAGVREQFF

V gene: TRBV5-6
J gene: TRBJ2-1
clone size: NA
D gene: NA
CDR3 DNA: TGTGCCAGCAGCTTGGGGCTCAACTCCTACAATGAGCAGTTCTTC
CDR3 protein: CASSLGLNSYNEQFF

V gene: TRBV15
J gene: TRBJ1-5
clone size: once
D gene: TRBD1
CDR3 DNA: TGTGCCACCAGCACATCACGGGACAGGGGGGATCAGCCCCAGCATTTT
CDR3 protein: CATSTSRDRGDQPQHF

V gene: TRBV4-1
J gene: TRBJ1-5
clone size: NA
D gene: NA
CDR3 DNA: TGCGCCAGCAGCCCGGGCGGGGGACGGGACAACAATCAGCCCCAGCATTTT
CDR3 protein: CASSPGGGRDNNQPQHF

V gene: TRBV10-3
J gene: TRBJ2-1
clone size: NA
D gene: NA
CDR3 DNA: TGTGCCATCAGTGAATCCAGTGCAACCTACAATGAGCAGTTCTTC
CDR3 protein: CAISESSATYNEQFF

V gene: TRBV19
J gene: TRBJ2-2
clone size: NA
D gene: TRBD2
CDR3 DNA: TGTGCCAGTACCTTGCTAGCGGGGATCACCGGGGAGCTGTTTTTT
CDR3 protein: CASTLLAGITGELFF

V gene: TRBV28
J gene: TRBJ1-3
clone size: NA
D gene: NA
CDR3 DNA: TGTGCCAGCAGTTACAGGGAGTCTGGAAACACCATATATTTT
CDR3 protein: CASSYRESGNTIYF

V gene: TRBV15
J gene: TRBJ1-5
clone size: NA
D gene: NA
CDR3 DNA: TGTGCCACCAGCAGAGTGATATCGGGTATAGGTTCGCCCCAGCATTTT
CDR3 protein: CATSRVISGIGSPQHF

V gene: TRBV10-1
J gene: TRBJ1-2
clone size: few
D gene: NA
CDR3 DNA: TGCGCCAGAACCCTAACTCTAGGACAGTCTTCTAATCGCGGGTATGGCTACACCTTC
CDR3 protein: CARTLTLGQSSNRGYGYTF

V gene: TRBV5-1
J gene: TRBJ2-7
clone size: NA
D gene: NA
CDR3 DNA: TGCGCCAGCAGCTTGGCCGGGGGGCCCCACGAGCAGTACTTC
CDR3 protein: CASSLAGGPHEQYF

V gene: TRBV2
J gene: TRBJ1-2
clone size: NA
D gene: NA
CDR3 DNA: TGTGCCAGCAGTGAAGTGGGGACACAGTATGGCTACACCTTC
CDR3 protein: CASSEVGTQYGYTF

V gene: TRBV9
J gene: TRBJ1-4
clone size: NA
D gene: NA
CDR3 DNA: TGTGCCAGCAGCCATGGGGGGGCTGAAAAACTGTTTTTT
CDR3 protein: CASSHGGAEKLFF

V gene: TRBV5-1
J gene: TRBJ2-2
clone size: once
D gene: NA
CDR3 DNA: TGCGCCAGCAGCTTGGGACAGGCGCTTACGAACACCGGGGAGCTGTTTTTT
CDR3 protein: CASSLGQALTNTGELFF

V gene: TRBV6-5
J gene: TRBJ1-1
clone size: NA
D gene: NA
CDR3 DNA: TGTGCCAGCAGCTTAGACAGGATCAACACTGAAGCTTTCTTT
CDR3 protein: CASSLDRINTEAFF

V gene: TRBV28
J gene: TRBJ2-2
clone size: once
D gene: TRBD1
CDR3 DNA: TGTGCCACCAACAGGGGAAACACCGGGGAGCTGTTTTTT
CDR3 protein: CATNRGNTGELFF

V gene: TRBV11-1
J gene: TRBJ2-3
clone size: NA
D gene: NA
CDR3 DNA: TGTGCCAGCAGCTACCGGGGGACAGATACGCAGTATTTT
CDR3 protein: CASSYRGTDTQYF

V gene: TRBV4-2
J gene: TRBJ2-1
clone size: NA
D gene: NA
CDR3 DNA: TGTGTCAGCAGCCCGCTCCGGGAGCACCATGAGCAGTTCTTC
CDR3 protein: CVSSPLREHHEQFF

V gene: TRBV6-6
J gene: TRBJ1-5
clone size: NA
D gene: TRBD1
CDR3 DNA: TGTGCCAGCGGGGGCCCCCCACAGGGGAATCAGCCCCAGCATTTT
CDR3 protein: CASGGPPQGNQPQHF

V gene: TRBV28
J gene: TRBJ1-2
clone size: NA
D gene: NA
CDR3 DNA: TGTGCCAGCAGTACGGGAGTAGGCTACACCTTC
CDR3 protein: CASSTGVGYTF

V gene: TRBV5-6
J gene: TRBJ2-7
clone size: NA
D gene: TRBD1
CDR3 DNA: TGTGCCAGCAGCCCCACCGGGACAGGGGACATCTACGAGCAGTACTTC
CDR3 protein: CASSPTGTGDIYEQYF